These 27 T cell receptor beta chains came from one sample sequenced in a study of T cell repertoires in cytomegalovirus infection. These receptors' targets are unknown. One entry per CDR3 protein results from TCRdb running MiXCR on the reads. The data contain over 45,000 distinct CDR3 sequences, 20% to 25% of them singletons. Sample: CD8+ T cells from cultured PBMCs, taken from culture after CMV antigen stimulation. These receptors were taken from a human donor in good health (CMV status not recorded). Some clones in this sample may be carry-over from other donors' samples.

V is TRBV7-4 and J is TRBJ1-4; D is perhaps TRBD1 (6 bases). The length of the CDR3 is 14 residues. Per the germline V gene, CDR1 is SGHVT and CDR2 is SQSDAQ. The ends were cut back, 5 bases at V and 5 bases at J, with 12 bases in the middle. The CDR3 DNA reads as TGTGCCAGCAGCCCCAGGACAGAGAATGAAAAACTGTTTTTT. It is translated as CASSPRTENEKLFF.

This clonotype was found a few times. V usage is TRBV7-2 and J usage is TRBJ2-7; D gene unclear. Germline V gene sequence: CDR1 SGHTA, CDR2 FQGNSA. The CDR3 spans 14 residues. The V end was cut by 8 bases, the J end by 2 bases, with 16 bases between. CDR3 amino acids: CASPLLPCTYEQYF. The CDR3 nucleotides read TGTGCCAGCCCGCTACTTCCATGCACCTACGAGCAGTACTTC.

This clonotype occurred many times. The chain combines TRBV11-2 with TRBJ1-1; tentatively, D is TRBD1 (6 bases). Germline V gene data show CDR1 as SGHAT and CDR2 as FQNNGV. V was clipped by 5 bases and J by 3 bases, with 16 bases between them. This CDR3 comprises 15 residues. The CDR3 reads CASSASQGPHTEAFF. The DNA for the CDR3 is TGTGCCAGCAGCGCGTCACAGGGTCCGCACACTGAAGCTTTCTTT.

In this sample, this clonotype turned up a few times. The chain combines TRBV20-1 with TRBJ1-2, with a tentative D call TRBD1 (6 bases). This CDR3 is built from 12 residues. V dropped 3 bases and J dropped 5 bases, with 10 bases sitting between them. CDR1 DFQATT and CDR2 SNEGSKA come from the germline V gene (reference sequence). The CDR3 region has the DNA TGCAGTGCTAGGGGGGACACTTATGGCTACACCTTC. This sequence encodes CSARGDTYGYTF.

This clonotype was recorded a few times. V is TRBV24-1 and J is TRBJ2-7; D tentatively reads TRBD1 or TRBD2 (5 bases each). CDR3 length: 14 amino acids. In germline, CDR1 is KGHDR, CDR2 SFDVKD. V lost 4 bases, J lost 3 bases, and 12 bases lay in between. CDR3: CATSDRTRGYEQYF. Written as DNA, the CDR3 is TGTGCCACCAGTGACCGGACACGGGGCTACGAGCAGTACTTC.

The chain is built from TRBV7-2 and TRBJ2-5; 8 bases are a match to TRBD2. CDR3 length: 15 amino acids. J lost 5 bases, V lost 1 base, and 6 bases had no gene match. Germline-derived CDR1 and CDR2 are SGHTA and FQGNSA. The CDR3 sequence: CASSLGPGLGETQYF. CDR3 bases: TGTGCCAGCAGCTTAGGTCCGGGACTAGGCGAGACCCAGTACTTC.

The rearrangement uses TRBV27 and TRBJ1-2; 7 bases fit TRBD1. V lost 5 bases, J lost 2 bases, and 8 bases stayed unmatched. The CDR3 length is 15 residues. Germline V gene data show CDR1 as MNHEY and CDR2 as SMNVEV (reference sequence). CDR3 sequence reads: CASSPWTGSNYGYTF. The CDR3 bases are TGTGCCAGCAGTCCCTGGACAGGTTCCAACTATGGCTACACCTTC.

This clonotype was observed a handful of times. The DNA for the CDR3 is TGTGCCAGCAGTTCGCCCGGGACTAGCGGGTCATTAGCCAAAAACATTCAGTACTTC. Amino acids: CASSSPGTSGSLAKNIQYF. The rearrangement uses TRBV7-9 and TRBJ2-4; 12 bases are a match to TRBD2. The CDR3 totals 19 residues. The ends lost 6 bases at V and 0 bases at J; junction bases unmatched: 12. Germline CDR1 reads SEHNR; CDR2 reads FQNEAQ (reference sequence). The entire variable domain, with the rest obtained from reference TRBV7-9 and TRBJ2-4, is as follows: DTGVSQNPRHKITKRGQNVTFRCDPISEHNRLYWYRQTLGQGPEFLTYFQNEAQLEKSRLLSDRFSAERPKGSFSTLEIQRTEQGDSAMYLCASSSPGTSGSLAKNIQYFGAGTRLSVL.

To note about this clonotype: One end of the junction varies from germline; a read error may be responsible. This chain links TRBV12-3 or TRBV12-4 with TRBJ2-3; 11 positions match TRBD2. The CDR3 totals 15 residues. The CDR3 loop reads CASSLAGGPPDTQYF. CDR3 DNA sequence: TGTGCCAGCAGCTTAGCGGGAGGGCCCCCAGATACGCAGTATTTT.

This clonotype was observed a handful of times. The chain combines TRBV7-9 with TRBJ2-2, with D tentatively TRBD1 (8 bases). This CDR3 contains 14 residues. Germline CDR1 SEHNR, CDR2 FQNEAQ (reference sequence). V lost 5 bases and J 9 bases, leaving 16 bases between the germline ends. CDR3 region: CASSIGQGGRELFF. CDR3 bases: TGTGCCAGCAGCATCGGACAGGGAGGGAGGGAGCTGTTTTTT.

This sequence joins TRBV7-6 and TRBJ2-7, with 9 bases that match TRBD1. The CDR3 has 15 residues. Germline V lookup: CDR1 SGHVS, CDR2 FNYEAQ. Losses at the gene ends were 5 bases for V and 3 bases for J; bases not matched to a gene: 8. In DNA form, the CDR3 reads TGTGCCAGCAGCCCCGGGACAGGGAGCGGCTACGAGCAGTACTTC. Its protein product is CASSPGTGSGYEQYF. Based on the CDR3 plus reference TRBV7-6 and TRBJ2-7, the full variable domain is GAGVSQSPRYKVTKRGQDVALRCDPISGHVSLYWYRQALGQGPEFLTYFNYEAQQDKSGLPNDRFSAERPEGSISTLTIQRTEQRDSAMYRCASSPGTGSGYEQYFGPGTRLTVT.

Regarding this clonotype: The DNA is omitted, as the CDR3 cannot be located on it reliably, and the CDR3 follows TCRdb's listing. The genes are TRBV4-1 and TRBJ2-2; the table's TRBD1 call for D was not verified on the DNA. The length of the CDR3 is 16 amino acids, counting both ends. The germline V gene has CDR1 MGHRA and CDR2 YSYEKL. The chain's CDR3 is CASSWGGGTNTGEPFF.

This clonotype was seen only a few times. The chain carries TRBV20-1 and TRBJ1-6; perhaps TRBD1 as D (6 bases). The CDR3 runs 16 residues. Germline-derived CDR1 and CDR2 are DFQATT and SNEGSKA (reference sequence). CDR3 nucleotides: TGCAGCGGATCCGGTGACAGGTCCTTCAATAATTCACCCCTCCACTTT. Translation gives CSGSGDRSFNNSPLHF.

This clonotype was picked up a small number of times. This sequence joins TRBV7-9 and TRBJ2-3; TRBD1 matches at 9 bases. Germline V lookup: CDR1 SEHNR, CDR2 FQNEAQ (reference sequence). The CDR3 is 15 residues long. Trimming removed 3 bases from V and 5 bases from J; junction bases left unmatched: 6. The CDR3 DNA follows: TGTGCCAGCAGCTTCCCGGGACAGGGAAAAGATACGCAGTATTTT. Its protein product is CASSFPGQGKDTQYF.

This clonotype was found a few times. CDR3 amino acids: CASSPRAGPYDTQYF. As DNA, the CDR3 is TGTGCCAGCAGCCCCAGAGCGGGGCCCTATGATACGCAGTATTTT. This chain connects TRBV7-8 to TRBJ2-3, with TRBD2 matching 7 bases. CDR3 length: 15 amino acids. Germline V gene sequence: CDR1 SGHVS, CDR2 FQNEAQ. V dropped 5 bases and J dropped 6; count of bases not matched to a gene: 11.

This chain links TRBV5-1 with TRBJ2-3; D not certain. Germline-derived CDR1 and CDR2 are SGHRS and YFSETQ. This CDR3 is built from 13 residues. The germline V and J ends were trimmed by 1 base and 4 bases, with 7 bases remaining between them. The CDR3, as DNA: TGCGCCAGCAGCTTGTCGACTTCAGATACGCAGTATTTT. This translates into CASSLSTSDTQYF.

This clonotype was detected many times. The V and J genes are TRBV4-1 and TRBJ1-2; 7 positions match TRBD1. CDR1 and CDR2 from the germline V gene are MGHRA and YSYEKL. V trimming: 4 bases; J trimming: 2 bases; junction bases outside the gene matches: 4. The CDR3 covers 14 residues. CDR3 in amino acids: CASSPHRGNYGYTF. The CDR3 nucleotides read TGCGCCAGCAGCCCCCACAGGGGAAACTATGGCTACACCTTC.

This clonotype was counted a few times. The chain joins TRBV13 to TRBJ2-7; 9 positions match TRBD2. The V segment lost 5 bases and the J segment 2 bases; nucleotides outside the gene matches: 7. This CDR3 has 15 residues. CDR1 is PRHDT, CDR2 FYEKMQ, per germline (reference sequence). The DNA of the CDR3 is TGTGCCAGCAGCCGTAGCGGGAGTTTAGCCTACGAGCAGTACTTC. Translated, it gives CASSRSGSLAYEQYF. The full variable domain, in which reference TRBV13 and TRBJ2-7 provide the parts outside the CDR3, is AAGVIQSPRHLIKEKRETATLKCYPIPRHDTVYWYQQGPGQDPQFLISFYEKMQSDKGSIPDRFSAQQFSDYHSELNMSSLELGDSALYFCASSRSGSLAYEQYFGPGTRLTVT.

This clonotype was picked up a small number of times. The rearrangement joins TRBV7-2 to TRBJ1-1; D possibly corresponds to TRBD1 (5 bases). Germline V gene data show CDR1 as SGHTA and CDR2 as FQGNSA. V was trimmed by 3 bases and J by 5 bases, leaving 13 bases between them. The CDR3 consists of 14 residues. In DNA form, the CDR3 reads TGTGCCAGCAGCTTGCGGGGGGGGATGACTGAAGCTTTCTTT. Amino acid sequence: CASSLRGGMTEAFF.

This clonotype was picked up a small number of times. The chain uses TRBV29-1 and TRBJ1-2; D perhaps matches TRBD1 (5 bases). Per the germline V gene, CDR1 is SQVTM and CDR2 is ANQGSEA. The CDR3 totals 13 residues. The V end was cut by 7 bases, the J end by 6 bases, with 18 bases between. CDR3 sequence: CSAGTGRGNGYTF. Written as DNA, the CDR3 is TGCAGCGCTGGGACGGGACGGGGGAATGGCTACACCTTC.

This rearrangement joins TRBV7-2 to TRBJ1-2; TRBD1 aligns across 9 bases. Trimming at V came to 1 base and at J to 3 bases, leaving 9 bases not matched to a gene. This CDR3 comprises 17 residues. Germline CDR1 SGHTA, CDR2 FQGNSA. DNA of the CDR3: TGTGCCAGCAGCTTAGTGGGGGACAGGGATCCTTACTATGGCTACACCTTC. The encoded protein is CASSLVGDRDPYYGYTF.

The chain is built from TRBV7-2 and TRBJ2-5, with no clear D. This CDR3 contains 16 residues. CDR1 and CDR2 from the germline V gene are SGHTA and FQGNSA. With 1 base removed from V and 2 bases from J, the gap between germline ends came to 14 bases. CDR3 in amino acids: CASSLDWSLGQETQYF. The DNA for the CDR3 is TGTGCCAGCAGCTTAGATTGGTCTTTGGGACAAGAGACCCAGTACTTC.

The chain links TRBV27 to TRBJ2-7; D ambiguous. Trimming took 5 bases from V and 4 from J, leaving 6 bases between them. Germline V gives CDR1 MNHEY, CDR2 SMNVEV (reference sequence). This CDR3 comprises 11 residues. CDR3 in amino acids: CASSNLYEQYF. CDR3 bases: TGTGCCAGCAGTAATCTATACGAGCAGTACTTC.

The rearrangement uses TRBV5-4 and TRBJ2-3, with D perhaps matching TRBD2 (6 bases). CDR3 length: 15 amino acids. Germline values: CDR1 SGHNT, CDR2 YYREEE (reference sequence). V dropped 4 bases and J dropped 2 bases, with 14 bases sitting between them. This CDR3 is CASSAGPSSTDTQYF. In DNA, the CDR3 is TGTGCCAGCAGCGCGGGACCTTCCTCCACAGATACGCAGTATTTT. The whole variable domain, remainder taken from reference TRBV5-4 and TRBJ2-3, is ETGVTQSPTHLIKTRGQQVTLRCSSQSGHNTVSWYQQALGQGPQFIFQYYREEENGRGNFPPRFSGLQFPNYSSELNVNALELDDSALYLCASSAGPSSTDTQYFGPGTRLTVL.

The CDR3 sequence is CASTSEWTSGVTDTQYF. CDR3 bases: TGTGCCAGCACCTCCGAGTGGACTAGCGGGGTCACAGATACGCAGTATTTT. This chain uses TRBV12-3 or TRBV12-4 with TRBJ2-3, with TRBD2 matching 12 bases. V shed 7 bases and J 2 bases; nucleotides not matched to a gene: 10. The CDR3 contains 17 residues.

The V call is TRBV7-9, the J call TRBJ2-7, with D possibly TRBD2 on 5 matching bases. CDR1 SEHNR and CDR2 FQNEAQ come from the germline V gene (reference sequence). This CDR3 has 14 residues. V was cut by 5 bases and J by 2 bases, with 13 bases left in between. The CDR3: CASSPEGTAYEQYF. The CDR3 region has the DNA TGTGCCAGCAGCCCAGAGGGTACAGCCTACGAGCAGTACTTC.

The chain recombines TRBV7-9 with TRBJ1-2; 7 nucleotides agree with TRBD1. This CDR3 is 15 amino acids long. With 5 bases clipped from V and 5 bases from J, the junction kept 11 bases outside the gene matches. Germline values: CDR1 SEHNR, CDR2 FQNEAQ (reference sequence). For the CDR3, the DNA is TGTGCCAGCAGCGTATCGAGGACAGGAGGATATGGCTACACCTTC. It yields the protein CASSVSRTGGYGYTF. Using reference TRBV7-9 and TRBJ1-2 for the parts outside the CDR3, the full variable domain is DTGVSQNPRHKITKRGQNVTFRCDPISEHNRLYWYRQTLGQGPEFLTYFQNEAQLEKSRLLSDRFSAERPKGSFSTLEIQRTEQGDSAMYLCASSVSRTGGYGYTFGSGTRLTVV.